These 21 T cell receptor beta chains were sequenced from one sample in a study of CD8 T cells in Susac syndrome. With random hexamers, about 0.5 to 1 ug RNA was reverse transcribed. TCRdb re-analysed the immunoSEQ multiplex PCR reads in MiXCR, keeping a single row per CDR3 protein. The sample has 40,000 to 55,000 distinct CDR3 sequences; 93% are singletons. The sample taken for sequencing was CD8+ T cells from PBMCs. The source of these receptors is a human donor with multiple sclerosis.

CDR3 in amino acids: CAWGFYTGELFF. CDR3 DNA: TGTGCCTGGGGGTTTTACACCGGGGAGCTGTTTTTT. This rearrangement joins TRBV30 to TRBJ2-2; no clear D. This CDR3 has 12 amino acids. With 5 bases removed from V and 3 bases from J, the gap between germline ends came to 7 bases. The germline V gene has CDR1 GTSNPN and CDR2 SVGIG (reference sequence).

This clonotype has only one observation. V is TRBV28 and J is TRBJ1-5; D is perhaps TRBD1 (5 bases). V was clipped by 0 bases and J by 0 bases, with 15 bases between them. The germline V gene has CDR1 MDHEN and CDR2 SYDVKM. This CDR3 has 18 amino acids. The CDR3 region has the DNA TGTGCCAGCAGTTTATGGTCACAGGAGATTTATAGCAATCAGCCCCAGCATTTT. Its translation is CASSLWSQEIYSNQPQHF.

This rearrangement joins TRBV6-1 to TRBJ2-5, with 10 bases lining up with TRBD2. This CDR3 contains 15 residues. Per the germline V gene, CDR1 is MNHNS and CDR2 is SASEGT. Germline trimming cut 4 bases from V and 5 bases from J; bases unmatched to any gene: 7. The CDR3, as DNA: TGTGCCAGCAGTGGGACGGGACTAGCGATGGAGACCCAGTACTTC. This gives the protein CASSGTGLAMETQYF.

The V and J genes are TRBV29-1 and TRBJ1-2, with TRBD1 as a possible D gene (5 bases). This CDR3 region has 13 residues. Trimming stripped 7 bases from V and 5 bases from J, with 17 bases between. Germline values: CDR1 SQVTM, CDR2 ANQGSEA. CDR3: CSAWDVGGYGYTF. The DNA of the CDR3 is TGCAGCGCCTGGGACGTCGGAGGTTATGGCTACACCTTC. Variable domain in full (rest from reference TRBV29-1 and TRBJ1-2): SAVISQKPSRDICQRGTSLTIQCQVDSQVTMMFWYRQQPGQSLTLIATANQGSEATYESGFVIDKFPISRPNLTFSTLTVSNMSPEDSSIYLCSAWDVGGYGYTFGSGTRLTVV.

The chain combines TRBV4-1 with TRBJ2-7, with D possibly TRBD2 on 5 matching bases. Germline V gives CDR1 MGHRA, CDR2 YSYEKL. V dropped 0 bases and J dropped 7 bases, with 13 bases sitting between them. The CDR3 has 14 amino acids. In DNA form, the CDR3 reads TGCGCCAGCAGCCAAGAGCCCGGGGTTTATGAGCAGTACTTC. Translated, it gives CASSQEPGVYEQYF.

The chain recombines TRBV6-2 or TRBV6-3 with TRBJ2-1; 11 bases fit TRBD1. The CDR3 covers 15 residues. V was clipped by 7 bases and J by 4 bases; unmatched bases: 6. The germline V gene encodes CDR1 MNHEY and CDR2 SVGEGT. The CDR3 sequence: CASIGQGAYYNEQFF. CDR3 nucleotide sequence: TGTGCCAGCATCGGACAGGGGGCCTATTACAATGAGCAGTTCTTC.

V is TRBV12-3 or TRBV12-4 and J is TRBJ1-2; D is perhaps TRBD1 (6 bases). Trimming left V 5 bases short and J 6 bases short, with 22 bases between. CDR3 length equals 16 residues. This CDR3 is CASSGQTGLKEDGYTF. CDR3 nucleotide sequence: TGTGCCAGCAGTGGGCAGACAGGACTCAAAGAGGATGGCTACACCTTC.

The chain combines TRBV7-8 with TRBJ2-3; possible D gene TRBD1, 5 bases. The germline CDR1 and CDR2 sequences are SGHVS and FQNEAQ. V was cut by 4 bases and J by 0 bases, with 17 bases left in between. The CDR3 runs to 17 residues. CDR3 bases: TGTGCCAGCAGCTACTACCGACAGTTCGCTAGCACAGATACGCAGTATTTT. As protein: CASSYYRQFASTDTQYF.

This clonotype was seen once. This rearrangement joins TRBV28 to TRBJ2-3, with 10 positions matching TRBD2. The length of the CDR3 is 18 residues. The germline CDR1 and CDR2 sequences are MDHEN and SYDVKM. V shed 5 bases and J 4 bases; nucleotides not matched to a gene: 15. In DNA, the CDR3 is TGTGCCAGCAGTCCTAACCCGTGGGAGCGGGGGGGCCCAGATACGCAGTATTTT. Protein: CASSPNPWERGGPDTQYF.

The J gene is TRBJ2-3, the V gene TRBV7-9, with 8 bases lining up with TRBD2. This CDR3 comprises 12 residues. Germline V gene sequence: CDR1 SEHNR, CDR2 FQNEAQ (reference sequence). The CDR3 bases are TGTGCTTCAGCGGGGGAGACAGATACGCAGTATTTT. Protein: CASAGETDTQYF.

The V and J genes are TRBV7-8 and TRBJ2-5; D might be TRBD1 or TRBD2, each matching 7 bases. The CDR3 is 15 residues long. The germline V and J ends were trimmed by 2 bases and 1 base, with 11 bases remaining between them. The germline CDR1 and CDR2 sequences are SGHVS and FQNEAQ. The DNA of the CDR3 is TGTGCCAGCAGCTTAATCAGGGGGGGCCAAGAGACCCAGTACTTC. Residues: CASSLIRGGQETQYF. Variable domain in full (rest from reference TRBV7-8 and TRBJ2-5): GAGVSQSPRYKVAKRGQDVALRCDPISGHVSLFWYQQALGQGPEFLTYFQNEAQLDKSGLPSDRFFAERPEGSVSTLKIQRTQQEDSAVYLCASSLIRGGQETQYFGPGTRLLVL.

The chain carries TRBV3-1 and TRBJ1-1, with D possibly being TRBD1 (6 bases). The CDR3 length is 14 residues. In germline, CDR1 is LGHDT, CDR2 YNNKEL (reference sequence). V lost 9 bases, J lost 1 base, and 15 bases lay in between. The DNA for the CDR3 is TGTGCCAGTAAGAGTGGGACATCGAACACTGAAGCTTTCTTT. This translates into CASKSGTSNTEAFF.

The CDR3 protein is CASSLEGVNYGYTF. CDR3 DNA sequence: TGTGCCAGCAGCTTGGAGGGAGTTAACTATGGCTACACCTTC. The chain combines TRBV5-6 with TRBJ1-2; D remains unclear. In germline, CDR1 is SGHDT, CDR2 YYEEEE. V lost 0 bases and J 1 base, leaving 7 bases between the germline ends. This CDR3 comprises 14 residues.

The rearrangement links TRBV19 to TRBJ1-5, with D perhaps TRBD1 (5 bases). V dropped 11 bases and J dropped 7 bases, with 18 bases sitting between them. The CDR3 has 13 amino acids. The V gene's germline CDR1 is LNHDA and CDR2 SQIVND (reference sequence). In DNA, the CDR3 is TGTGCCTCTCGAGGAGGGGTGCACCAGCCCCAGCATTTT. Translation gives CASRGGVHQPQHF.

V and J are TRBV4-1 and TRBJ2-3; D remains ambiguous. This CDR3 is built from 14 residues. Germline-derived CDR1 and CDR2 are MGHRA and YSYEKL. V was shortened by 1 base and J by 6 bases, with 11 bases between the two germline ends. Here the CDR3 DNA reads TGCGCCAGCAGCCAAGGGAGTCCCGCGGATACGCAGTATTTT. It codes for CASSQGSPADTQYF.

This clonotype was counted once. This chain links TRBV6-2 or TRBV6-3 with TRBJ2-1; TRBD1 agrees at 9 bases. Trimming took 11 bases from V and 6 from J; bases not matched to a gene: 8. Germline V lookup: CDR1 MNHEY, CDR2 SVGEGT. The CDR3 runs to 13 residues. CDR3 amino acids: CAVDRGVFNEQFF. In DNA form, the CDR3 reads TGTGCCGTGGACAGGGGAGTTTTCAATGAGCAGTTCTTC.

The rearrangement uses TRBV20-1 and TRBJ2-2; no clear D gene. The CDR3 is made up of 16 amino acids. Deletions cut 0 bases from V and 6 bases from J, with 17 bases between. Germline lookup yields CDR1 DFQATT and CDR2 SNEGSKA (reference sequence). The CDR3 reads CSARDLAYSGPGELFF. CDR3 coding DNA: TGCAGTGCTAGAGATTTGGCTTACTCCGGGCCCGGGGAGCTGTTTTTT.

The chain recombines TRBV7-9 with TRBJ1-2, with 7 bases matching TRBD1. Germline lookup yields CDR1 SEHNR and CDR2 FQNEAQ (reference sequence). The ends lost 2 bases at V and 2 bases at J; junction bases unmatched: 2. This CDR3 is built from 14 residues. The DNA for the CDR3 is TGTGCCAGCAGCTTAACAGGGGCCAACTATGGCTACACCTTC. Amino acid sequence: CASSLTGANYGYTF. Looking up the rest from reference TRBV7-9 and TRBJ1-2 gives the full variable domain: DTGVSQNPRHKITKRGQNVTFRCDPISEHNRLYWYRQTLGQGPEFLTYFQNEAQLEKSRLLSDRFSAERPKGSFSTLEIQRTEQGDSAMYLCASSLTGANYGYTFGSGTRLTVV.

The sample holds a few counts of this clonotype. The chain carries TRBV5-1 and TRBJ2-4; 8 positions agree with TRBD1. The CDR3 length is 14 residues. V was clipped by 4 bases and J by 7 bases; unmatched bases: 7. Germline V gene data show CDR1 as SGHRS and CDR2 as YFSETQ. This CDR3 is CASSTDRDINIQYF. CDR3 coding DNA: TGCGCCAGCAGCACGGACAGGGACATTAACATTCAGTACTTC.

The rearrangement joins TRBV5-5 to TRBJ2-1; the match to TRBD2 covers 8 bases. This CDR3 contains 16 residues. After removal of 3 bases from V and 3 bases from J, the junction contained 8 bases not matched to a gene. The germline V gene encodes CDR1 SGHKS and CDR2 YYEKEE (reference sequence). In DNA, the CDR3 is TGTGCCAGCAGCTCGACGGGGGGGTTCGGCTACAATGAGCAGTTCTTC. Amino acids: CASSSTGGFGYNEQFF.

The chain combines TRBV29-1 with TRBJ2-1; D not resolved. V lost 4 bases to trimming and J lost 6 bases, with 13 bases between them. CDR3 length: 13 residues. Germline lookup yields CDR1 SQVTM and CDR2 ANQGSEA. In DNA, the CDR3 is TGCAGCGTTGTGCGAGGCGCGGTCAATGAGCAGTTCTTC. Its protein is CSVVRGAVNEQFF.